This T cell receptor beta chain comes out of a study of cytomegalovirus exposure and HLA in healthy donors. As for the study in general: The 120 validation repertoires were produced on the same platform as the 550 to 700 repertoires of the first cohort. This was reported in a later analysis. Study conclusions and caveats: According to the study, 160 or so TCR beta chains were cytomegalovirus-associated.

V was pared by 4 bases and J by 1 base, with 3 bases of the junction left unmatched. The germline V gene has CDR1 SGHRS and CDR2 YFSETQ. The CDR3 is 14 residues long. As for this clone: Its target is unknown. Other DNA sequences of this sample code for an identical CDR3.

Method: immunoSEQ multiplex PCR; TCRdb's copy keeps in-frame clones and lacks some. The sample lists around 120,000 clones, more than 70% occurring once. Material: PBMCs. The sequence derives from a man aged 18 to 30 in good health and CMV-seronegative. The V call is TRBV5-1, the J call TRBJ1-1, with 8 bases identical to TRBD1. For the CDR3, the DNA is TGCGCCAGCAGCCGGGGACAGGAGAACACTGAAGCTTTCTTT. It specifies CASSRGQENTEAFF.